This entry is about one T cell receptor beta chain. Profiling relied on immunoSEQ multiplex PCR, and the TCRdb table lists in-frame clones only, not all of them. The sample lists 150,000 to 200,000 clones; more than 85% were seen once. With 3 bases removed from V and 2 bases from J, the gap between germline ends came to 10 bases. CDR1 and CDR2 from the germline V gene are MNHEY and SMNVEV (reference sequence). The CDR3 runs 14 residues. Enrolled through a virtual design, the participants were between roughly 18 and 90 years of age and came from 24 US areas. This sample is part of a study of blood T cell repertoires in COVID-19. Study-wide background: Samples came from the United States, Italy and Spain, spanning acute and convalescent COVID-19.

The source material was PBMCs or T cells enriched from blood (not recorded which). This sequence was found in a human donor with acute COVID-19. The donor label of this sample is uncertain. The chain carries TRBV27 and TRBJ1-1; D is unresolved. CDR3 sequence: CASSFGISNTEAFF. The CDR3 coding sequence is TGTGCCAGCAGTTTCGGGATCAGTAACACTGAAGCTTTCTTT.